This T cell receptor beta chain came from a study of cytomegalovirus exposure and HLA in healthy donors (dated by TCRdb to between 2016 and 2019). In terms of the full investigation: In an earlier analysis of some 610 of the donors, 276 Gb of sequence data and 100 million or so unique TCR beta sequences from roughly 180 million T cells were reported. An early release covering around 630 HLA-typed donors comprised roughly 300 gigabases of sequencing data and around 80 million unique TCR sequences. Of the 300 to 450 genotyped donors, 75% to 85% were placed in the genetic ancestry cluster associated with self-reported Caucasian donors. The study aimed to test whether cataloging public T cell receptors could reveal signatures of past pathogen exposure. The T cell repertoires of some 670 subjects were profiled by immunosequencing and related to cytomegalovirus serostatus. Besides the first cohort of more than 650 subjects, a separate validation cohort made up of over a hundred different subjects was used. High-throughput TCR immunosequencing, statistical association of individual TCRs with disease status, and machine learning were combined to predict cytomegalovirus infection status. A later analysis re-analyzed previously published TCR beta repertoires from several hundred donors and added high-resolution HLA genotyping to study TCR occurrence patterns. In the later analysis, no new phenotypic data were used to find candidate immune exposures; instead, reliance was placed on TCR beta sequences and their occurrence across donors. To decide whether each TCR beta V gene segment behaved as functional or pseudogenic, an earlier analysis of 587 of the donors relied on high-throughput TCR beta sequencing. Donor age, sex, ethnicity and CMV serostatus were compiled alongside the repertoire data. Genome-wide SNP genotypes for about 55% of the roughly 670 donors were used in a later genetic analysis, which treated that subset as a discovery cohort. Every discovery cohort repertoire had been produced on one sequencing platform. Both class I and class II loci were covered by HLA typing, at four-digit resolution. Typing coverage varied by locus: roughly 629-640 donors for A, B, C, DRB1 and DQB1; approximately 520 for DQA1; approximately 570 for DPA1; some 470 for DPB1. Because of strong linkage in the cohort, 4 to 6 DR-DQ haplotypes were treated as single units for association and clustering. Among 300 to 500 genotyped donors of the cohort, an average of approximately 220,000 unique TCR beta nucleotide sequences was sequenced per donor, of which roughly 18% were non-productive.

The CDR3 covers 13 residues, taking in both the cysteine and the phenylalanine. Only the CDR3 DNA is retained, 39 bases long and in frame from the first base. Compared with germline, V lacks 4 bases and J lacks 6 bases; bases without a gene match: 3. CDR1 SGHDT and CDR2 YYEEEE were looked up in the germline V gene. Libraries were made using the immunoSEQ multiplex PCR assay. The multiplex PCR relied on a mix of 60 forward primers for TCR Vbeta segments and 13 reverse primers for TCR Jbeta segments. The CDR3 region of rearranged TCR beta genes was amplified from genomic DNA by a multiplex PCR assay. The Illumina HiSeq System was used to sequence the amplified TCR beta libraries as 87-base-pair reads. The study's processing was this. In a later analysis, roughly 80 million unique TCR beta chains were counted across the approximately 640 repertoires, and around 10 million of these chains were shared by at least two donors. A nearest-neighbor algorithm error-corrected the raw reads and collapsed the reads into unique sequences, merging closely related sequences to remove PCR and sequencing errors. V, D and J gene segments were assigned by aligning CDR3 sequences to IMGT reference sequences. For a sequence to be retained, at least a six-nucleotide match to both a V gene segment and a J gene segment was required. A rearrangement was called productive if the CDR3 had no stop codons and remained in frame with V and J, and every other rearrangement was called non-productive. Following IMGT convention, CDR3 was defined as the stretch from the second conserved V-encoded cysteine up to the conserved J-encoded phenylalanine. The earlier analysis of about 610 of the donors excluded any sequence lacking an unambiguous match to a single V gene segment. In an earlier analysis of several hundred of the donors, V segments were called functional above 56.7% productive rearrangements and were called segregating when the between-donor standard deviation exceeded 5%. To diagnose cytomegalovirus status from the catalog of TCR beta chain sequences, a statistical classification framework was built. In a later analysis, V and J genes were assigned by comparing TCR nucleotide sequences against IMGT/GENE-DB human TR gene sequences. Using the TCRdist pipeline, a later analysis assigned CDR3 sequences along with most-parsimonious VDJ recombination scenarios. In a later analysis, each TCR beta chain was defined by its CDR3 amino acid sequence together with its V-gene family, and reads without a unique V-gene family were excluded. A later analysis removed 592 highly shared, low-generation-probability nucleotide sequences to deal with suspected cross-contamination and a sequencing artifact. For each public chain, a later analysis derived a clonal expansion index from normalized ranks of inferred template counts within each repertoire. In a later analysis, generation probabilities were computed with a VDJ recombination model fitted to out-of-frame rearrangements, and the resulting probabilities were checked against IGoR. In a later analysis, TCR-TCR, TCR-HLA and TCR-CMV co-occurrence was scored with hypergeometric tests, and a repertoire-size bias correction was applied to TCR pairs. To estimate false discovery rates, a later analysis permuted the HLA or CMV assignments 20 times. In a later analysis, co-occurring TCRs were grouped with DBSCAN, and TCRdist sequence similarity was added when clustering was performed within HLA-allele-positive subsets. Repertoires with fewer than 30,000 or more than 120,000 public chains, plus five repertoires with anomalous nucleotide sharing, were excluded from co-occurrence clustering. TCRdb holds this immuneACCESS table with in-frame rearrangements only. Some clones are missing; in checked studies, unresolved V genes explain under half, and the rest has no known cause. The DNA gave D and trimming, while V, J and clone size come from that table. This sample holds 150,000 or so clones; roughly 84% were observed only once. Clones ranked in the top ten supply around 6.6% of the sample.

With regard to this clone: The specificity of this receptor is unknown. Within one base of it there is no much larger clone, and no base qualities were kept.

The cohort consisted of some 670 healthy bone marrow donors. All cohort members were sampled while nominally healthy, although unrecorded immune exposures were likely present. The donor was CMV seropositive and was included in the group of about 290 seropositive cohort members. Each donor provided a peripheral blood sample, and peripheral blood mononuclear cells were used for TCR beta sequencing. The Qiagen DNeasy Blood Extraction Kit was used to extract genomic DNA from the blood cell samples. Here is what the overall study found, with its caveats: In an earlier analysis of 587 of the donors, most TCR beta V segments appeared in productive rearrangements about 87% or about 30% of the time, broadly matching IMGT annotations. Immune exposure information for the cohort was limited to CMV serostatus. The cohort was sequenced for TCR beta chains only, and without alpha or paired-chain data the features that could be detected were limited. A later analysis associated around 16,000 TCR beta sequences with specific HLA alleles at a false discovery rate of 0.05. A later analysis found that HLA-associated TCR beta chains were more clonally expanded and had lower generation probabilities than equally common non-associated chains. A later genetic analysis reported fewer N-insertions in productive TCRs among donors in an Asian-associated ancestry cluster than the roughly 650-donor mean. HLA typing was unavailable for some donors at each locus, so association tests used only the typed subset. In a later analysis, TCR association rates were found to vary across HLA loci, with the most associated TCRs seen for DRB1 alleles and the fewest for HLA-C alleles. About 17 rarely observed V segments, including chromosome 9 orphons, were excluded from the earlier analysis of about 600 of the donors because counts were too low. A total of roughly 160 TCR beta chains were listed by the study as associated with cytomegalovirus. Correlated functional status among segregating V segments might be attributable to linkage disequilibrium, but an unknown experimental factor could not be ruled out. When HLA alleles, especially DR and DQ, strongly co-occurred, attributing TCR associations to individual alleles was difficult. In a later genetic analysis, a missense DCLRE1C variant was associated with V-gene and J-gene trimming of TCR beta chains, and the association was replicated in an independent cohort. According to a later analysis, parvovirus B19, influenza, CMV and Epstein-Barr virus appeared linked to several top co-occurrence clusters. Some IMGT-functional V segments, including TRBV6-2 and TRBV6-3, could not be told apart with the 87-base-pair reads, so those segments were excluded. The presence/absence analyses assumed that sequencing depth was roughly uniform across donors, and that assumption may not be true. According to the authors, the approach could potentially be generalized to other disease states and immunological phenotypes. Cytomegalovirus status was reported to be diagnosed by the classifier with high specificity and sensitivity in both the original and validation cohorts. A group of highly shared sequence variants was considered likely to be a technical artifact of the sequencing pipeline. A further reported finding was that TCR beta sequences accurately predicted the HLA-A and HLA-B alleles for most subjects in the first cohort. Three of the identified cytomegalovirus-associated TCR beta chains were confirmed in vitro to be specific for cytomegalovirus antigens. Across donors, most TCR sequences were observed very rarely, whereas some public TCRs were present in many individuals. Most CMV-associated TCR beta chains appeared to be HLA-restricted in a later analysis, and the HLA associations seemed to be driven largely by CMV exposure.

Recombination joined TRBV5-6 with TRBJ2-1; 8 nucleotides in the junction match TRBD1. This receptor was obtained from a man aged 50-60 years in good health and CMV-seropositive. Sequenced input: PBMCs. The base sequence is TGTGCCAGCAGCCCGACAGGGGTCAATGAGCAGTTCTTC. Translated, it reads CASSPTGVNEQFF.